Reported below is one TCR beta chain. The data stem from a study of blood T cell repertoires in COVID-19. Study in general: Whether acute or convalescent, the COVID-19 samples came from the United States, Italy and Spain.

Per the germline V gene, CDR1 is MNHEY and CDR2 is SVGAGI. This CDR3 spans 13 amino acids. V dropped 7 bases and J dropped 5 bases, with 12 bases sitting between them. In the authors' methods: Using reference gene primer amplification, nucleated cell counts were estimated. Sequenced by immunoSEQ multiplex PCR; TCRdb stores in-frame clones only, minus some. V, J and clone size are those of that table, while D and trimming were read from the DNA. The sample includes around 100,000 clones, roughly 80% of them seen just once. The clonotype comes from a man in his forties or fifties with active or convalescent COVID-19. Sequencing was done on a sample of peripheral blood. This sequence joins TRBV6-5 and TRBJ1-5, with no clear D. The CDR3 region is CASIGLKHQPQHF. The DNA of the CDR3 is TGTGCCAGCATAGGACTGAAGCATCAGCCCCAGCATTTT.